The table lists the clone carrying this TCR beta chain with a few counts. Germline V gene sequence: CDR1 SGHRS, CDR2 YFSETQ. Losses at the gene ends were 0 bases for V and 0 bases for J; bases not matched to a gene: 1. This CDR3 has 16 amino acids. The data are from a study of Graves' ophthalmopathy and Graves' hyperthyroidism. RNA transcripts were the source from which TCR beta CDR3 regions were amplified. The workflow started with a first-round RT-PCR run with HTBI primers and then moved on to a second-round multiplex PCR. Using its own MiXCR run on the multiplex PCR reads, TCRdb lists one record per CDR3 protein. The table includes 660,000 or so distinct CDR3 sequences, 35% to 45% detected once. Lactation, pregnancy, uncontrolled infections and other autoimmune diseases were all grounds for excluding patients.

The clonotype comes from an adult man with Graves' ophthalmopathy. The genes are TRBV5-1 and TRBJ1-1; 11 nucleotides line up with TRBD1. The specimen was peripheral blood. CDR3 loop: CASSLGDRGMNTEAFF. The DNA of the CDR3 is TGCGCCAGCAGCTTGGGGGACAGGGGGATGAACACTGAAGCTTTCTTT.